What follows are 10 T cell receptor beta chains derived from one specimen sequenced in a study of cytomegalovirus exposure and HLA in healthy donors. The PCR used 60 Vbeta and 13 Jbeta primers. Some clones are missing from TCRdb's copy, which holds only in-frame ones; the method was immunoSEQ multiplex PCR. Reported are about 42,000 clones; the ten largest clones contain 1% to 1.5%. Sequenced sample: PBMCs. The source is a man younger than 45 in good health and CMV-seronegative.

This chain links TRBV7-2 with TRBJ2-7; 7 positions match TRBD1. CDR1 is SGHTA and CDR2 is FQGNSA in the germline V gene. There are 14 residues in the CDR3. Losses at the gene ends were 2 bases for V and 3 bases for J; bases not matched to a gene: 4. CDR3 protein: CASSLRTGDYEQYF. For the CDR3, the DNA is TGTGCCAGCAGCTTACGGACAGGAGACTACGAGCAGTACTTC. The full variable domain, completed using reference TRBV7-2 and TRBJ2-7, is GAGVSQSPSNKVTEKGKDVELRCDPISGHTALYWYRQSLGQGLEFLIYFQGNSAPDKSGLPSDRFSAERTGGSVSTLTIQRTQQEDSAVYLCASSLRTGDYEQYFGPGTRLTVT.

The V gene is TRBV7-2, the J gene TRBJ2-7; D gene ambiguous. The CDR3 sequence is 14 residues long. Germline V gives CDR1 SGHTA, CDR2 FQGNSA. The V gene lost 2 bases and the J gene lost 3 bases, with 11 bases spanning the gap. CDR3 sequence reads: CASSLQGTIYEQYF. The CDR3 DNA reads TGTGCCAGCAGCTTACAAGGTACTATCTACGAGCAGTACTTC. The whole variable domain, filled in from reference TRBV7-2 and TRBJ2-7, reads GAGVSQSPSNKVTEKGKDVELRCDPISGHTALYWYRQSLGQGLEFLIYFQGNSAPDKSGLPSDRFSAERTGGSVSTLTIQRTQQEDSAVYLCASSLQGTIYEQYFGPGTRLTVT.

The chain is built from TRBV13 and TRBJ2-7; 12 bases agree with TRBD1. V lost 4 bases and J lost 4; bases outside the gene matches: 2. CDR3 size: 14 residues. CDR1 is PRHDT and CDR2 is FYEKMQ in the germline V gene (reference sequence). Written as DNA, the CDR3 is TGTGCCAGCAGCTCGGGACAGGGGGCTTACGAGCAGTACTTC. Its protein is CASSSGQGAYEQYF.

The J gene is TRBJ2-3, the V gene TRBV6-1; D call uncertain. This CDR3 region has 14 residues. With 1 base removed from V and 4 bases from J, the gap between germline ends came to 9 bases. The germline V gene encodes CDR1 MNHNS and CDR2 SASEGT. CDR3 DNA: TGTGCCAGCAGTGAAGTAGCAGAATCAGATACGCAGTATTTT. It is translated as CASSEVAESDTQYF.

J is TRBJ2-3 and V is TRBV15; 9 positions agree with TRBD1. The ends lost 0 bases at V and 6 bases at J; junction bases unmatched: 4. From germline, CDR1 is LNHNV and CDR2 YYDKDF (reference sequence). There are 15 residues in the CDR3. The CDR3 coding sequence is TGTGCCACCAGCAGAGATGGGACAGGGCGTGATACGCAGTATTTT. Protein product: CATSRDGTGRDTQYF.

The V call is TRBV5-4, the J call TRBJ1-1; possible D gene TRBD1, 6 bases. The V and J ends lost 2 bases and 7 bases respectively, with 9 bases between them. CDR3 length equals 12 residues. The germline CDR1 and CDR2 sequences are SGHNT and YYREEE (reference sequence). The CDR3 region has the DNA TGTGCCAGCAGCTTAGGGGGTTATGAAGCTTTCTTT. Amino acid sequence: CASSLGGYEAFF.

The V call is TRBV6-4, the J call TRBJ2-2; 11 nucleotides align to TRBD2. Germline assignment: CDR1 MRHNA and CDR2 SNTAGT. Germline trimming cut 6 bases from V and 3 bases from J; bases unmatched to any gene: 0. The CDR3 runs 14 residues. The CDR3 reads CASRLAGDTGELFF. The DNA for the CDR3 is TGTGCCAGCAGACTAGCGGGAGACACCGGGGAGCTGTTTTTT.

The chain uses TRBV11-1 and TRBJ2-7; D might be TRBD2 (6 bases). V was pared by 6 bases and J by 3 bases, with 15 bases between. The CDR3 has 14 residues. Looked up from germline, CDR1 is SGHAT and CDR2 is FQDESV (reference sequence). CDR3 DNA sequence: TGTGCCAGCAGTCCCTGGGGGGACCTCTACGAGCAGTACTTC. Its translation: CASSPWGDLYEQYF.

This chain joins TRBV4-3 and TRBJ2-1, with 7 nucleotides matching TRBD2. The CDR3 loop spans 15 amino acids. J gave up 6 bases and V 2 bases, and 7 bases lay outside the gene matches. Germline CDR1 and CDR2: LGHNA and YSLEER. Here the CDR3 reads CASSQIIAGLNEQFF. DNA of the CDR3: TGCGCCAGCAGCCAAATAATAGCGGGCCTCAATGAGCAGTTCTTC.

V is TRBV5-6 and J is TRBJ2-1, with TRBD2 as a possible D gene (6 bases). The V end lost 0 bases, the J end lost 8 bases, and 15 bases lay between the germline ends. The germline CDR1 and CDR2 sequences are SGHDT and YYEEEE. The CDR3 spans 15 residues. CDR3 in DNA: TGTGCCAGCAGCTTGGGGGCGGGGCCCGAGGATGAGCAGTTCTTC. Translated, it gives CASSLGAGPEDEQFF.